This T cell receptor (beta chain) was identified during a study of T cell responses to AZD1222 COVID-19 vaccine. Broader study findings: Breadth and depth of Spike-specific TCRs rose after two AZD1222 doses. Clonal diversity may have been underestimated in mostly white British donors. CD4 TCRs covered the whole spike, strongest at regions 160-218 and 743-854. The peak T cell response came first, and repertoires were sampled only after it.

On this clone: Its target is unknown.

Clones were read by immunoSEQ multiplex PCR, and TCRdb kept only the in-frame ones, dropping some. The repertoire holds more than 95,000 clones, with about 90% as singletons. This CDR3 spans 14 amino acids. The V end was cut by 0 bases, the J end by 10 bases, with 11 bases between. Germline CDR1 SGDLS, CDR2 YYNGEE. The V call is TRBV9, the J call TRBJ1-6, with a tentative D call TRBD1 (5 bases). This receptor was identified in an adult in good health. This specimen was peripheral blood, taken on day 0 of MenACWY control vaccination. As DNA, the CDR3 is TGTGCCAGCAGCGTAGGGGGGGATAGATCACCCCTCCACTTT. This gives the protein CASSVGGDRSPLHF.